A single sample gave rise to the 3 T cell receptor beta chains below, sequenced in a study of blood T cell repertoires in COVID-19. Produced via immunoSEQ multiplex PCR; TCRdb's table is partial and in-frame only. The table has more than 300,000 clones, around nine tenths seen once. The sequencing input was peripheral blood. These receptors came from a woman in her sixties or seventies with COVID-19, enrolled during active disease.

The genes are TRBV5-1 and TRBJ2-3; D is unclear. Germline V lookup: CDR1 SGHRS, CDR2 YFSETQ. This CDR3 spans 12 amino acids. Trimming cost V 4 bases and J 2 bases, with 5 bases left between them. CDR3 in DNA: TGCGCCAGCAGCCCCTACACAGATACGCAGTATTTT. Residues: CASSPYTDTQYF.

The rearrangement links TRBV10-1 to TRBJ1-1; the D is unclear. The CDR3 is 12 amino acids. V shed 8 bases and J shed 3 bases, with 10 bases lying between them. Germline V gene lookup returns CDR1 WNHNN and CDR2 SYGVQD (reference sequence). The CDR3 spells CASQERDTEAFF. The CDR3 region has the DNA TGCGCCAGCCAGGAACGCGACACTGAAGCTTTCTTT.

The chain joins TRBV7-8 to TRBJ1-2, with a weak D call TRBD1 (5 bases). Trimming removed 5 bases from V and 8 bases from J, with 21 bases in between. Germline lookup yields CDR1 SGHVS and CDR2 FQNEAQ. The CDR3 covers 15 residues. The CDR3 reads CASSIWDLGGGGYTF. The CDR3 bases are TGTGCCAGCAGCATCTGGGACCTGGGAGGAGGGGGCTACACCTTC.